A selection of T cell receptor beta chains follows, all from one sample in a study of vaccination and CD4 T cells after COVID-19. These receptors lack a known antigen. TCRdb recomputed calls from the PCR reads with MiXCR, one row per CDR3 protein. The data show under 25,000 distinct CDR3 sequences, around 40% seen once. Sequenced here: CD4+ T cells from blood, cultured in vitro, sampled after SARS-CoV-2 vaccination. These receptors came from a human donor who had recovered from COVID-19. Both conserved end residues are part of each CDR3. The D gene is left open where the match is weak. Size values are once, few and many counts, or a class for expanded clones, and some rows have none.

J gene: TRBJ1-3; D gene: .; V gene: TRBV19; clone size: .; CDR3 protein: CASSPSDETGNTIYF; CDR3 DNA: TGTGCCAGTAGTCCGTCGGATGAAACCGGAAACACCATATATTTT
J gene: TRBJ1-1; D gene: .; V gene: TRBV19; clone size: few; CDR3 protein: CASSIRGVNTEAFF; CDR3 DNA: TGTGCCAGTAGTATCCGCGGGGTGAACACTGAAGCTTTCTTT
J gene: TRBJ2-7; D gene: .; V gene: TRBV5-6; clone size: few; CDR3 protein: CASSSTGAAYEQYF; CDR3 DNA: TGTGCCAGCAGCTCGACAGGAGCCGCCTACGAGCAGTACTTC
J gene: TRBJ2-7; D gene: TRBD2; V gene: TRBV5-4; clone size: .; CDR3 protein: CASSLGTAGGIYEQYF; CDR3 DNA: TGTGCCAGCAGCTTGGGTACAGCGGGAGGAATCTACGAGCAGTACTTC
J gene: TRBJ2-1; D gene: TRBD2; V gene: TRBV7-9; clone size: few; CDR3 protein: CASSSTYSGSRFF; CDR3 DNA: TGTGCCAGCAGCTCTACCTATAGCGGGAGTAGGTTCTTC
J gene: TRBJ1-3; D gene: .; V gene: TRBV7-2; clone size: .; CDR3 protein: CASSLAKDGTIYF; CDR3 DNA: TGTGCCAGCAGCTTAGCAAAAGACGGCACCATATATTTT
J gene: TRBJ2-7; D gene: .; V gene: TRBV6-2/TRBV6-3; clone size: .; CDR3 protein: CASQGPKKEQYF; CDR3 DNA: TGTGCCAGCCAGGGACCTAAAAAAGAGCAGTACTTC
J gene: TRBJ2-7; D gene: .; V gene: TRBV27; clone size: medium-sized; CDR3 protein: CASSSHRAGEQYF; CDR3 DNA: TGTGCCAGCAGTAGTCACAGGGCTGGGGAGCAGTACTTC
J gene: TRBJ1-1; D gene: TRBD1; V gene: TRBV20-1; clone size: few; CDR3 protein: CSARTGAKNTEAFF; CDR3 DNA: TGCAGTGCAAGGACAGGGGCTAAGAACACTGAAGCTTTCTTT
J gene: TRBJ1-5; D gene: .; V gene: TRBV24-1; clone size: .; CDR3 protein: CATSDLRGDQPQHF; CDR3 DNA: TGTGCCACCAGTGATTTGCGTGGGGATCAGCCCCAGCATTTT
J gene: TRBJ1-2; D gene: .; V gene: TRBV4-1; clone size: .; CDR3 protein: CASSQEVRVGGYTF; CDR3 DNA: TGCGCCAGCAGCCAAGAAGTGCGGGTGGGGGGCTACACCTTC
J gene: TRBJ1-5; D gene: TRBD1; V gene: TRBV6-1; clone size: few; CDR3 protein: CASSPTGGGISNQPQHF; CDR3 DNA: TGTGCCAGCAGTCCCACAGGGGGAGGCATAAGCAATCAGCCCCAGCATTTT